These T cell receptor beta chains were read from a single sample in a study of cytomegalovirus exposure and HLA in healthy donors. The method was immunoSEQ multiplex PCR; TCRdb's version includes in-frame clones alone and lacks a portion of them. The data hold some 50,000 clones, with over 90% observed a single time. Sequencing used PBMCs. These receptors originate from a young woman in good health and CMV-seronegative. Each CDR3 is given with its conserved first and last residue. D genes are given only for firm matches. The size entry is marked missing in some rows and otherwise reads once, few, many or a size class.

cdr3_nt | cdr3_aa | v_call | d_call | clone_size | j_call
TGTGCCAGCAGCCCGAAGGGGGCTGATGGCTACACCTTC | CASSPKGADGYTF | TRBV7-3 | TRBD1 | NA | TRBJ1-2
TGTGCCAGCAGCATAGCAGGACAGGGTATTTTCGCCGGGGAGCTGTTTTTT | CASSIAGQGIFAGELFF | TRBV7-3 | TRBD1 | NA | TRBJ2-2
TGTGCCAGCAGCCAGACCCCGGGACAGAACAATGAGCAGTTCTTC | CASSQTPGQNNEQFF | TRBV14 | TRBD1 | NA | TRBJ2-1
TGTGCCAGCAGCTTAGCGAGACTAGCGGGGGGGCATGAGCAGTTCTTC | CASSLARLAGGHEQFF | TRBV7-6 | TRBD2 | NA | TRBJ2-1
TGTGCCTGGAGTGTAAAGCGGGGGGGGACTAGCACAGATACGCAGTATTTT | CAWSVKRGGTSTDTQYF | TRBV30 | TRBD2 | NA | TRBJ2-3
TGTGCCACCAGTCGTCCCCTCGCGGGCTACACCTTC | CATSRPLAGYTF | TRBV15 | NA | NA | TRBJ1-2
TGCGCCAGCAGTTTGGACGGTAATAGATCTGATGGCTACACCTTC | CASSLDGNRSDGYTF | TRBV5-1 | NA | NA | TRBJ1-2
TGTGCCAGTAGTAGCAGGGGTCATACGCAGTATTTT | CASSSRGHTQYF | TRBV19 | NA | NA | TRBJ2-3
TGTGCCAGTAGTGGAGGGAATTCACCCCTCCACTTT | CASSGGNSPLHF | TRBV19 | NA | NA | TRBJ1-6
TGCGCCAGCGCCGAGCCGGACAGGCTCACTGAAGCTTTCTTT | CASAEPDRLTEAFF | TRBV5-1 | TRBD1 | NA | TRBJ1-1
TGTGCCAGCAGTGATTCCCCCCTAGCGGGACCTGACGATGAGCAGTTCTTC | CASSDSPLAGPDDEQFF | TRBV6-1 | TRBD2 | NA | TRBJ2-1
TGTGCCAGCAGCTTGGAAGGTACAGGACAGGGGACATACGAGCAGTACTTC | CASSLEGTGQGTYEQYF | TRBV5-6 | TRBD1 | NA | TRBJ2-7
TGTGCCAGCAGCGTAGGGGGGGGAAATCAGCCCCAGCATTTT | CASSVGGGNQPQHF | TRBV9 | NA | NA | TRBJ1-5
TGTGCCAGCGGAAACAGGGGTCCCTCCACCTTC | CASGNRGPSTF | TRBV7-8 | TRBD1 | NA | TRBJ2-7
TGTGCCAGCAGACAGACAGGGGTCACCGGGGAGCTGTTTTTT | CASRQTGVTGELFF | TRBV6-5 | TRBD1 | NA | TRBJ2-2
TGCGCCAGCAGCAACCTAGGGGCCGTTAATGAAAAACTGTTTTTT | CASSNLGAVNEKLFF | TRBV5-1 | NA | NA | TRBJ1-4
TGTGCCACCAGCAGAGTGCGGGGGGGCCAGGTTGGAGATACGCAGTATTTT | CATSRVRGGQVGDTQYF | TRBV15 | TRBD2 | NA | TRBJ2-3
TGTGCCAGCAGTGAGACTAGCGGGGGGGCAAACATTCAGTACTTC | CASSETSGGANIQYF | TRBV6-4 | TRBD2 | NA | TRBJ2-4
TGTGCCAGCAGCTCAGCAAACAGGGTCCAAGAGACCCAGTACTTC | CASSSANRVQETQYF | TRBV7-2 | NA | NA | TRBJ2-5
TGCGCCAGCAATCCTTGGCAGGGTGGCGGAAATACGCAGTATTTT | CASNPWQGGGNTQYF | TRBV5-1 | NA | NA | TRBJ2-3
TGTGCCAGCACTGAGGGGGCGGGAACCGGGGAGCTGTTTTTT | CASTEGAGTGELFF | TRBV9 | NA | NA | TRBJ2-2
TGTGCCAGCAGTTACCGCGGGGGGCTCACCTACAATGAGCAGTTCTTC | CASSYRGGLTYNEQFF | TRBV6-5 | TRBD2 | NA | TRBJ2-1
TGTGCCACCAGCAGAGTGGTGAGGCGGGGACAGCCCCAGCATTTT | CATSRVVRRGQPQHF | TRBV15 | NA | NA | TRBJ1-5
TGTGCCAGAAGCGGCCCCAACAGAAGGACTGAAGCTTTCTTT | CARSGPNRRTEAFF | TRBV5-3 | NA | NA | TRBJ1-1
TGTGCCAGCAGCTCGAGGGACACGAACACTGAAGCTTTCTTT | CASSSRDTNTEAFF | TRBV7-9 | NA | NA | TRBJ1-1
TGTGCCAGCAGCCAAGAGACCGGGACATCCTACGAGCAGTACTTC | CASSQETGTSYEQYF | TRBV14 | NA | NA | TRBJ2-7
TGTGCCAGCAGCCAGGGGGAGGGGGGCTCTGGGGCCAACGTCCTGACTTTC | CASSQGEGGSGANVLTF | TRBV4-2 | NA | NA | TRBJ2-6
TGCAGCGTTGAAGTACGCGCCGGTACTGAAGCTTTCTTT | CSVEVRAGTEAFF | TRBV29-1 | NA | NA | TRBJ1-1
TGTGCCAGCAGCCTACCGTCCAGGGTTTCGGGAGAGACCCAGTACTTC | CASSLPSRVSGETQYF | TRBV5-4 | NA | NA | TRBJ2-5
TGTGCCAGCAGTGATTCCCCGGGAGAGGCTTTCTTT | CASSDSPGEAFF | TRBV2 | NA | NA | TRBJ1-1
TGTGCCAGCAGCGTAACCAGCGGACTAGCGGCTTACACAGATACGCAGTATTTT | CASSVTSGLAAYTDTQYF | TRBV11-3 | TRBD2 | NA | TRBJ2-3
TGTGCCAGCAGTTACTCTACAGCAATCATTCATGAGCAGTTCTTC | CASSYSTAIIHEQFF | TRBV6-5 | NA | NA | TRBJ2-1
TGTGCCTCGTGGAGGACTAGCATTGAGACCCAGTACTTC | CASWRTSIETQYF | TRBV21-1 | NA | NA | TRBJ2-5
TGTGCCAGTAGTATCGGCGGGCCCGGTACGGCCTACGAGCAGTACTTC | CASSIGGPGTAYEQYF | TRBV19 | NA | NA | TRBJ2-7
TGTGCCACAAGAAGGACTAGCGGGAGTTCAGAGACCCAGTACTTC | CATRRTSGSSETQYF | TRBV27 | TRBD2 | NA | TRBJ2-5
TGTGCCAGCAGCTTAGATTTCCCAGATCATGGCTACACCTTC | CASSLDFPDHGYTF | TRBV7-2 | NA | NA | TRBJ1-2
TGTGCCATCGGCCGCGGGGAGGGGGCTAACTATGGCTACACCTTC | CAIGRGEGANYGYTF | TRBV10-3 | NA | NA | TRBJ1-2
TGTGCCACGAGACATGAGTTGAACACTGAAGCTTTCTTT | CATRHELNTEAFF | TRBV15 | NA | NA | TRBJ1-1
TGTGCCAGCAGCTACCAGGGTTCGGACACTGAAGCTTTCTTT | CASSYQGSDTEAFF | TRBV2 | NA | NA | TRBJ1-1
TGTGCCAGCAGCGTCGGTTTGGCGGGAGTGGTAACCGGGGAGCTGTTTTTT | CASSVGLAGVVTGELFF | TRBV5-8 | TRBD2 | NA | TRBJ2-2
TGCGCCAGCACCCAAATGCCCGGGAGTTTTGAGACCCAGTACTTC | CASTQMPGSFETQYF | TRBV5-1 | NA | NA | TRBJ2-5
TGCAGCGTAACCAGGGCTAACTATGGCTACACCTTC | CSVTRANYGYTF | TRBV29-1 | NA | NA | TRBJ1-2
TGTGCCAGCGCCGGGACTAGCTCCGCAGATACGCAGTATTTT | CASAGTSSADTQYF | TRBV6-6 | TRBD2 | NA | TRBJ2-3
TGCGCCAGCAGCTTGCGGCCCGGGGGACAGCAAGGTACTGAAGCTTTCTTT | CASSLRPGGQQGTEAFF | TRBV5-1 | TRBD1 | NA | TRBJ1-1
TGTGCTAGTGCATATTTTTTGGAGGTTAAGAACTATGGCTACACCTTC | CASAYFLEVKNYGYTF | TRBV12-5 | NA | NA | TRBJ1-2
TGTGCCAGTAGTAGAAGCGGGGGTAGGTACAATGAGCAGTTCTTC | CASSRSGGRYNEQFF | TRBV19 | TRBD2 | NA | TRBJ2-1
TGTGCCAGCAGTTCCGGGACAACGAACACTGAAGCTTTCTTT | CASSSGTTNTEAFF | TRBV6-5 | NA | once | TRBJ1-1
TGTGCCAGCGGACTAGCGGGAGGAGGTGAGCAGTTCTTC | CASGLAGGGEQFF | TRBV27 | TRBD2 | NA | TRBJ2-1
TGCAGCGTGGGGACAGGGGGCAATGGAAACACCATATATTTT | CSVGTGGNGNTIYF | TRBV29-1 | TRBD1 | NA | TRBJ1-3
TGCGCCAGCAGCTTGGCCCAAGGGGTCGATGGCTACACCTTC | CASSLAQGVDGYTF | TRBV5-1 | NA | once | TRBJ1-2
TGCGCCAGCAGCTTGGCCAACGGGAGGGCCGGCGATGAGCAGTTCTTC | CASSLANGRAGDEQFF | TRBV5-1 | TRBD2 | NA | TRBJ2-1
TGTGCCAGCAGCGCCGGGACAGGGGGGCAAGAGCAGTACTTC | CASSAGTGGQEQYF | TRBV9 | TRBD1 | NA | TRBJ2-7
TGTGCCAGCAGCTCCTTGGAGGGCTTGGGCACCGGGGAGCTGTTTTTT | CASSSLEGLGTGELFF | TRBV14 | NA | NA | TRBJ2-2
TGTGCCAGCAGCATGGGACGACAGGGGAGCACTGAAGCTTTCTTT | CASSMGRQGSTEAFF | TRBV7-9 | TRBD1 | NA | TRBJ1-1